A selection of T cell receptor beta chains follows, all from one sample in a study of identical twins. MiXCR was run by TCRdb on the 5' RACE reads, yielding one entry per CDR3 protein. This table has approximately 1.8 million distinct CDR3 sequences, around a third appearing once. Material for sequencing was cord blood. The receptors shown here come from a newborn girl in good health. Both conserved end residues are part of each CDR3. D genes are given only for firm matches. Only part of the rows carry a size: once, few, many, or a class if the clone is expanded.

clone size: NA
V gene: TRBV6-4
D gene: TRBD1
J gene: TRBJ2-7
CDR3 DNA: TGTGCCAGCAGTGTTTCCAGGACAGGGGTCCACGAGCAGTACTTC
CDR3 protein: CASSVSRTGVHEQYF

clone size: NA
V gene: TRBV5-1
D gene: NA
J gene: TRBJ1-2
CDR3 DNA: TGCGCCAGCAGCTCCCTATCGGAGGGTGGCTACACCTTC
CDR3 protein: CASSSLSEGGYTF

clone size: NA
V gene: TRBV5-1
D gene: NA
J gene: TRBJ2-3
CDR3 DNA: TGCGCCAGCAGTTATCGTGACCTAGGACCAGATACGCAGTATTTT
CDR3 protein: CASSYRDLGPDTQYF

clone size: once
V gene: TRBV28
D gene: TRBD2
J gene: TRBJ2-1
CDR3 DNA: TGTGCCAGCAGCCGGGACTACCACGATGAGCAGTTCTTC
CDR3 protein: CASSRDYHDEQFF

clone size: NA
V gene: TRBV11-2
D gene: TRBD2
J gene: TRBJ2-1
CDR3 DNA: TGTGCCAGCAGCTTAAGACTAGCGGGACTCGATGAGCAGTTCTTC
CDR3 protein: CASSLRLAGLDEQFF

clone size: few
V gene: TRBV5-1
D gene: NA
J gene: TRBJ2-1
CDR3 DNA: TGCGCCAGCAGACCGACTCGATCATATGAGCAGTTCTTC
CDR3 protein: CASRPTRSYEQFF

clone size: many
V gene: TRBV11-2
D gene: NA
J gene: TRBJ2-1
CDR3 DNA: TGTGCCAGCAGCCAAACACGGGTCCGCGATGAGCAGTTCTTC
CDR3 protein: CASSQTRVRDEQFF

clone size: many
V gene: TRBV12-3/TRBV12-4
D gene: NA
J gene: TRBJ2-5
CDR3 DNA: TGTGCCAGCAGTTTTAGGGGGGAAGAGACCCAGTACTTC
CDR3 protein: CASSFRGEETQYF

clone size: NA
V gene: TRBV20-1
D gene: TRBD2
J gene: TRBJ2-5
CDR3 DNA: TGCAGTGCACTGGGACTAGCGGGATTACAAGAGACCCAGTACTTC
CDR3 protein: CSALGLAGLQETQYF

clone size: NA
V gene: TRBV11-2
D gene: NA
J gene: TRBJ2-2
CDR3 DNA: TGTGCCAGCAGCCATGGTGACGGGGAGCTGTTTTTT
CDR3 protein: CASSHGDGELFF

clone size: few
V gene: TRBV2
D gene: TRBD1
J gene: TRBJ2-1
CDR3 DNA: TGTGCCAGCAGGGGACAGTTGAATGAGCAGTTCTTC
CDR3 protein: CASRGQLNEQFF

clone size: few
V gene: TRBV25-1
D gene: TRBD1
J gene: TRBJ1-6
CDR3 DNA: TGTGCCACCACAGGGGACAGCCGGAGCTCCTATAATTCACCCCTCCACTTT
CDR3 protein: CATTGDSRSSYNSPLHF

clone size: NA
V gene: TRBV19
D gene: TRBD1
J gene: TRBJ1-1
CDR3 DNA: TGTGCCAGTAGTAAGGGGGACAGGAGGAACACTGAAGCTTTCTTT
CDR3 protein: CASSKGDRRNTEAFF

clone size: many
V gene: TRBV5-1
D gene: NA
J gene: TRBJ2-3
CDR3 DNA: TGTGCCAGCAGCTCGCGGGGTGGCACAGATACGCAGTATTTT
CDR3 protein: CASSSRGGTDTQYF

clone size: NA
V gene: TRBV3-1
D gene: TRBD2
J gene: TRBJ2-4
CDR3 DNA: TGTGCCAGCAGCCCTACTAGCGGGGGGGCCCCCAAAAACATTCAGTACTTC
CDR3 protein: CASSPTSGGAPKNIQYF

clone size: once
V gene: TRBV27
D gene: NA
J gene: TRBJ2-3
CDR3 DNA: TGTGCCAGCGCTCACCAGGGGACTCACACAGATACGCAGTATTTT
CDR3 protein: CASAHQGTHTDTQYF

clone size: many
V gene: TRBV5-1
D gene: NA
J gene: TRBJ1-1
CDR3 DNA: TGTGCCAGCAGTTTAGTGTCAAACACTGAAGCTTTCTTT
CDR3 protein: CASSLVSNTEAFF

clone size: few
V gene: TRBV6-1
D gene: TRBD1
J gene: TRBJ2-7
CDR3 DNA: TGTGCCAGCAGTGAAGGGGACAGCTTCTACTACGAGCAGTACTTC
CDR3 protein: CASSEGDSFYYEQYF

clone size: NA
V gene: TRBV21-1
D gene: NA
J gene: TRBJ2-6
CDR3 DNA: TGTGCCAGCAGCAAGAGGACCGGGCGATCGTCTGGGGCCAACGTCCTGACTTTC
CDR3 protein: CASSKRTGRSSGANVLTF

clone size: NA
V gene: TRBV6-1
D gene: NA
J gene: TRBJ2-3
CDR3 DNA: TGTGCCAGCAGGACAAGGCCAGGGAGCACAGATACGCAGTATTTT
CDR3 protein: CASRTRPGSTDTQYF

clone size: few
V gene: TRBV7-8
D gene: NA
J gene: TRBJ1-2
CDR3 DNA: TGTGCCAGCAGCTTGGTCATCACTAACTATGGCTACACCTTC
CDR3 protein: CASSLVITNYGYTF